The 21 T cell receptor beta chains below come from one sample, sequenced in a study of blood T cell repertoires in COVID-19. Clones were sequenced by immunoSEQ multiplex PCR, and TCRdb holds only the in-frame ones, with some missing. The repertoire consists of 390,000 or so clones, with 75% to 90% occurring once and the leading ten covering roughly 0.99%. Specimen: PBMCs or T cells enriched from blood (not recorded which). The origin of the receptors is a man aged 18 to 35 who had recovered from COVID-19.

Here the CDR3 reads CASSLGGEAKNIQYF. The CDR3 DNA is TGCGCCAGCAGCTTAGGGGGGGAAGCCAAAAACATTCAGTACTTC. The chain is built from TRBV5-1 and TRBJ2-4; D possibly corresponds to TRBD2 (7 bases). This CDR3 spans 15 amino acids. Germline assignment: CDR1 SGHRS and CDR2 YFSETQ. V was pared by 2 bases and J by 0 bases, with 9 bases between.

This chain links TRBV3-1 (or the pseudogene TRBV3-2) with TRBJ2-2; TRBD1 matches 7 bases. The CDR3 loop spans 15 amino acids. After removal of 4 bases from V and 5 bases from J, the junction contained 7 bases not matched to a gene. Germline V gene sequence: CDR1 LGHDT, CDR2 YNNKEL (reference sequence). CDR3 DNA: TGTGCCAGCAGCCCGAAACGGACAGGAACCGGGGAGCTGTTTTTT. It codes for CASSPKRTGTGELFF.

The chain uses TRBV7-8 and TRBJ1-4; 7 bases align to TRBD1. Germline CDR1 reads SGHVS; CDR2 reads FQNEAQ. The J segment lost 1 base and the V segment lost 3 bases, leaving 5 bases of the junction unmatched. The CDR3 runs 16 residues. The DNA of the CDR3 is TGTGCCAGCAGCTTCAACAGGGGTGGAACTAATGAAAAACTGTTTTTT. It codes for CASSFNRGGTNEKLFF.

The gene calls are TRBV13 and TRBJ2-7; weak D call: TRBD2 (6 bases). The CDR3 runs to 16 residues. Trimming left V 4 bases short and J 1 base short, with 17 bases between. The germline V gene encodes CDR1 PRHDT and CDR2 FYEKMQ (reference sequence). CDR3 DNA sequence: TGTGCCAGCAGCTCATCCGGGTTCGGGGGTTCCTACGAGCAGTACTTC. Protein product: CASSSSGFGGSYEQYF.

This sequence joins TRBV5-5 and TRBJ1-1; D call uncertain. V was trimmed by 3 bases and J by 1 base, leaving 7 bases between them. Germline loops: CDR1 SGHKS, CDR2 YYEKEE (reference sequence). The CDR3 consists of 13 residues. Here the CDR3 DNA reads TGTGCCAGCAGCTCGAGAGGGAACACTGAAGCTTTCTTT. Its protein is CASSSRGNTEAFF.

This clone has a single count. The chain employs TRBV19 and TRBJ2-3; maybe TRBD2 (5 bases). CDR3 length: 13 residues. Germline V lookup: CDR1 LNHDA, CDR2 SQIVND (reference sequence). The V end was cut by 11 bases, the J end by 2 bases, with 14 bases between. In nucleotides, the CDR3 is TGTGCCTCTCGGAGCGGCACCACAGATACGCAGTATTTT. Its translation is CASRSGTTDTQYF.

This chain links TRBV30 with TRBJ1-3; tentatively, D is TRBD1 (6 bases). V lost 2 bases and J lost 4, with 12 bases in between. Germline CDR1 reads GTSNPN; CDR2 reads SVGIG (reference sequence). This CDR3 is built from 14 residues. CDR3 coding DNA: TGTGCCTGGAGTAGGGGGTCGGCGGGAAACACCATATATTTT. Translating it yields CAWSRGSAGNTIYF. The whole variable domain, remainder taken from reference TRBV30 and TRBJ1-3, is SQTIHQWPATLVQPVGSPLSLECTVEGTSNPNLYWYRQAAGRGLQLLFYSVGIGQISSEVPQNLSASRPQDRQFILSSKKLLLSDSGFYLCAWSRGSAGNTIYFGEGSWLTVV.

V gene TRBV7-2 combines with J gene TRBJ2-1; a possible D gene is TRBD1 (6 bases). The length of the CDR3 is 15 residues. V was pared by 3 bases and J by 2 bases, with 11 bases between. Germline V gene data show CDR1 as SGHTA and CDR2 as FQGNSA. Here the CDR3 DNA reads TGTGCCAGCAGCTTCCTCAGGGGACCCTACAATGAGCAGTTCTTC. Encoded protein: CASSFLRGPYNEQFF.

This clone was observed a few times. The CDR3 DNA sequence: TGTGCCAGTAGTCAATACTCCAGGACTGAAGCTTTCTTT. Residues: CASSQYSRTEAFF. The chain couples TRBV19 to TRBJ1-1; no reliable D call. Germline V lookup: CDR1 LNHDA, CDR2 SQIVND (reference sequence). Trimming cost V 5 bases and J 5 bases, with 12 bases left between them. The CDR3 loop spans 13 amino acids.

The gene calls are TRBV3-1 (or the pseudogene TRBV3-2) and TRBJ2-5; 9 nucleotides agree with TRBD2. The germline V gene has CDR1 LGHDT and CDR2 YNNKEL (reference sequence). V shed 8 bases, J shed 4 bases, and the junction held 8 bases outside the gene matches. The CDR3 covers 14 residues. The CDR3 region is CASVGGGAGETQYF. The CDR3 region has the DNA TGTGCCAGCGTCGGCGGGGGGGCGGGAGAGACCCAGTACTTC.

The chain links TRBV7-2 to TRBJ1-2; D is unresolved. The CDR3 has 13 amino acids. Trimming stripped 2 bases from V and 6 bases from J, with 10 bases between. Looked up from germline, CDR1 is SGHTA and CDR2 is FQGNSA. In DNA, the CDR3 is TGTGCCAGCAGCTTATCGGGGATGAATGGCTACACCTTC. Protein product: CASSLSGMNGYTF.

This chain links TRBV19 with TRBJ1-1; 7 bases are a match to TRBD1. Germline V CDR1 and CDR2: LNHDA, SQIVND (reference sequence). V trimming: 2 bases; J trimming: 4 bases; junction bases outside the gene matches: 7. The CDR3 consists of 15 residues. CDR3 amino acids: CASSIPTGIRTEAFF. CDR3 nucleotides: TGTGCCAGTAGTATACCGACAGGGATACGCACTGAAGCTTTCTTT. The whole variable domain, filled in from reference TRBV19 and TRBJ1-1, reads DGGITQSPKYLFRKEGQNVTLSCEQNLNHDAMYWYRQDPGQGLRLIYYSQIVNDFQKGDIAEGYSVSREKKESFPLTVTSAQKNPTAFYLCASSIPTGIRTEAFFGQGTRLTVV.

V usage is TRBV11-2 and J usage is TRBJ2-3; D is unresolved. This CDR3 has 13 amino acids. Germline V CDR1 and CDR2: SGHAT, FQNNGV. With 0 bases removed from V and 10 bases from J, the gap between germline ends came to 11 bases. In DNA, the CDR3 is TGTGCCAGCAGCTTAGAGCAAAGCTTAGCGCAGTATTTT. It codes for CASSLEQSLAQYF.

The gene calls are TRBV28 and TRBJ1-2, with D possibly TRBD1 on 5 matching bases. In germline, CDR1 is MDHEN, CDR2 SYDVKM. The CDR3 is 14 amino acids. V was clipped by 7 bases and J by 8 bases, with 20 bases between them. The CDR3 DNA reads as TGTGCCAGCACCGAAGGGGCAGCAGGGCGCGGCTACACCTTC. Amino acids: CASTEGAAGRGYTF.

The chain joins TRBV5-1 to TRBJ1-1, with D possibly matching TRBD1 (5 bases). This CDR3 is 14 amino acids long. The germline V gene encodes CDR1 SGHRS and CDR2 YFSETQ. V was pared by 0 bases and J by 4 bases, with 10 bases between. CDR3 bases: TGCGCCAGCAGCTTGGAAGGGGCAGGCACTGAAGCTTTCTTT. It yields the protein CASSLEGAGTEAFF.

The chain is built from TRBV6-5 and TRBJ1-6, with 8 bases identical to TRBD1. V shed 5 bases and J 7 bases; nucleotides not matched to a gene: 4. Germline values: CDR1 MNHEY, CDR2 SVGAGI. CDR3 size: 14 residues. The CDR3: CASSPGDRNSPLHF. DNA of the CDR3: TGTGCCAGCAGTCCCGGGGACAGGAATTCACCCCTCCACTTT.

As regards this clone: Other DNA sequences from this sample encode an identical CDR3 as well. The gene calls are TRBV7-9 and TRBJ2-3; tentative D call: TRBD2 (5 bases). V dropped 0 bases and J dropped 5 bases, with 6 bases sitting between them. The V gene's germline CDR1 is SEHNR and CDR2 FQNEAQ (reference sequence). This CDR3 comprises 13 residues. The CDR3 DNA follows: TGTGCCAGCAGCTTAGCGGGAGAAGATACGCAGTATTTT. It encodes CASSLAGEDTQYF.

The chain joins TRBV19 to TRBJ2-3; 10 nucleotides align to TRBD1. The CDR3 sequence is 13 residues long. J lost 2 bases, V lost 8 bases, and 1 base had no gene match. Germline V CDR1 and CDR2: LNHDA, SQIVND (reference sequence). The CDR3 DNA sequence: TGTGCCAGTGGGACAGGGGCCACAGATACGCAGTATTTT. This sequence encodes CASGTGATDTQYF.

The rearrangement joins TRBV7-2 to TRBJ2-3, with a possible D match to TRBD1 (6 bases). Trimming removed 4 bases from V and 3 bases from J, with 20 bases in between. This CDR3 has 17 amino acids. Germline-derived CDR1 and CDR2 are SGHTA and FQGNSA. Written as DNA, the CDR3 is TGTGCCAGCAGCTCAATTTCCAGGGGTCGAGATACAGATACGCAGTATTTT. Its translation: CASSSISRGRDTDTQYF.

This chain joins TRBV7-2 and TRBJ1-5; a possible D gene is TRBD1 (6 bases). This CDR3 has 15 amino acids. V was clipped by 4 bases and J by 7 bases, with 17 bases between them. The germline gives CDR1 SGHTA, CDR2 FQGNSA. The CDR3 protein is CASSSPLTGFQPQHF. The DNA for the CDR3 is TGTGCCAGCAGCTCCCCCCTTACAGGGTTCCAGCCCCAGCATTTT.

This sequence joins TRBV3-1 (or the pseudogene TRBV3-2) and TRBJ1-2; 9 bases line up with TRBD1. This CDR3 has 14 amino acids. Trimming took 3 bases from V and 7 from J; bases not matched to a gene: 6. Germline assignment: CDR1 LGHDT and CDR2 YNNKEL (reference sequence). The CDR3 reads CASSHRDRVSGYTF. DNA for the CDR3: TGTGCCAGCAGCCACCGGGACAGGGTTTCTGGCTACACCTTC.